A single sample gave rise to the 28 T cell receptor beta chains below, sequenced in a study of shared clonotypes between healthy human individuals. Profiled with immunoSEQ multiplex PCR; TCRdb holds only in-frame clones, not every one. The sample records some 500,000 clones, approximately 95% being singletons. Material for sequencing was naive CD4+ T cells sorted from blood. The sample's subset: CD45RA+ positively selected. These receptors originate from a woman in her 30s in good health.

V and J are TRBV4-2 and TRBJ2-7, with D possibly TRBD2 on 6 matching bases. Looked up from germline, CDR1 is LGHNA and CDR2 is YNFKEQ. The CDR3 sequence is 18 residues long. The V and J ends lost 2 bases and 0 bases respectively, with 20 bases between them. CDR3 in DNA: TGTGCCAGCAGCCAAATACACGCGGAGGGCTCGAGCTCCTACGAGCAGTACTTC. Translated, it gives CASSQIHAEGSSSYEQYF.

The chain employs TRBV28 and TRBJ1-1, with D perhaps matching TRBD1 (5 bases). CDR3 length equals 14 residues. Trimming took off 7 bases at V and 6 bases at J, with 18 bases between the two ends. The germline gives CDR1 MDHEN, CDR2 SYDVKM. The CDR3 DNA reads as TGTGCCAGCACCCCTGGGGGGGGTGTCGCTGAAGCTTTCTTT. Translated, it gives CASTPGGGVAEAFF.

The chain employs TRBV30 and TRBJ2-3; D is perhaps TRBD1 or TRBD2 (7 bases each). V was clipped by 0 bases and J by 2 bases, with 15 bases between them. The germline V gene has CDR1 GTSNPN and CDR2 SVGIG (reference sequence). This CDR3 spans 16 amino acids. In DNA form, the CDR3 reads TGTGCCTGGAGTGTTTACAGGGGAGGGATCACAGATACGCAGTATTTT. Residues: CAWSVYRGGITDTQYF.

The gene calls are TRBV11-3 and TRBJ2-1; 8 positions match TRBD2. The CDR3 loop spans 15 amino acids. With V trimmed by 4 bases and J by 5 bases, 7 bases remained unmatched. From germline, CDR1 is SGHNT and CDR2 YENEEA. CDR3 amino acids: CASSSGSGSNNEQFF. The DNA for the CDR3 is TGTGCCAGCAGCTCGGGGAGCGGGAGTAACAATGAGCAGTTCTTC.

The CDR3 is CASSFTRGRIFSDTQYF. DNA of the CDR3: TGTGCCAGCAGTTTCACCAGGGGGCGCATCTTTTCAGATACGCAGTATTTT. The chain employs TRBV27 and TRBJ2-3; 8 bases align to TRBD1. The CDR3 is 17 amino acids. CDR1 is MNHEY, CDR2 SMNVEV, per germline (reference sequence). After removal of 3 bases from V and 4 bases from J, the junction contained 12 bases not matched to a gene.

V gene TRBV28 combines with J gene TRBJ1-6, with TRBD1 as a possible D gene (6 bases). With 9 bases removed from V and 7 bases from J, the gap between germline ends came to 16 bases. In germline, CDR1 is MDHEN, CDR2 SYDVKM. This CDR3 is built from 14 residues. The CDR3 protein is CASGGAGENSPLHF. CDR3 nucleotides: TGTGCCAGTGGGGGAGCAGGGGAAAATTCACCCCTCCACTTT.

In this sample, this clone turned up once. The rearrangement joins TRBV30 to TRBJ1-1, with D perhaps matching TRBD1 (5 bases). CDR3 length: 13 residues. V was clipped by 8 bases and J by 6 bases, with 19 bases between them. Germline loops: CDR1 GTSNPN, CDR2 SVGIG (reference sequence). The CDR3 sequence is CAHHHRNIAEAFF. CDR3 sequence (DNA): TGTGCCCATCACCACAGGAACATCGCTGAAGCTTTCTTT.

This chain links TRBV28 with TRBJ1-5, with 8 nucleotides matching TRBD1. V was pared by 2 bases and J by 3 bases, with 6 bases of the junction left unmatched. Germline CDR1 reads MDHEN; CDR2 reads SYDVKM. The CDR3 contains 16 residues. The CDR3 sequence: CASSLLQGAHNQPQHF. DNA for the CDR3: TGTGCCAGCAGTTTACTCCAGGGGGCGCACAATCAGCCCCAGCATTTT.

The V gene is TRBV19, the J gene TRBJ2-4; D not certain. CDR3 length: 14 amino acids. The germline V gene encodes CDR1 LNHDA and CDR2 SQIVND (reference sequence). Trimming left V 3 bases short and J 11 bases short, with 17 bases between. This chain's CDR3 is CASSIGLDHVVQYF. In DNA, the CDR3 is TGTGCCAGTAGTATTGGGTTAGATCACGTAGTTCAGTACTTC.

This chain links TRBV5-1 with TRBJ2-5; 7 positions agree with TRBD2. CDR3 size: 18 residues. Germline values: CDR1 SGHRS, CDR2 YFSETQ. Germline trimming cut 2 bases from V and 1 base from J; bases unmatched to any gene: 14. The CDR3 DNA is TGCGCCAGCAGCTTTAACGCGGGACTATTTGTCCGCCAAGAGACCCAGTACTTC. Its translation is CASSFNAGLFVRQETQYF.

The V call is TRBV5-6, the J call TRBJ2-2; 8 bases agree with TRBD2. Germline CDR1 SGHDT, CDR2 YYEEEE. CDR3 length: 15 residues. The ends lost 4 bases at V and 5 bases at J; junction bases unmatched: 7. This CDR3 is CASSPGLVQTGELFF. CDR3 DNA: TGTGCCAGCAGCCCGGGACTAGTCCAGACCGGGGAGCTGTTTTTT.

The CDR3 DNA reads as TGTGCCAGCAGTATTGGGCTAGCGGGGATCACAGATACGCAGTATTTT. Protein: CASSIGLAGITDTQYF. The rearrangement links TRBV28 to TRBJ2-3; TRBD2 matches 9 bases. CDR3 length: 16 amino acids. The V and J ends lost 5 bases and 2 bases, in that order; junction bases with no gene match: 8. Germline loops: CDR1 MDHEN, CDR2 SYDVKM.

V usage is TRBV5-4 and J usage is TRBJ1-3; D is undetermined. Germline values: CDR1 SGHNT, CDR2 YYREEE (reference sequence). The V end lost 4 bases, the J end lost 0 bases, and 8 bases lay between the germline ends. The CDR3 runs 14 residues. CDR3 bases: TGTGCCAGCAGCCCGGCAGGCTCTGGAAACACCATATATTTT. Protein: CASSPAGSGNTIYF.

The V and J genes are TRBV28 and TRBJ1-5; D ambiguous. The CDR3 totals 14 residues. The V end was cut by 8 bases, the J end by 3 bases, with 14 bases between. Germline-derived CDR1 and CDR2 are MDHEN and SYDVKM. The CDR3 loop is CASFPGSANQPQHF. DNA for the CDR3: TGTGCCAGCTTCCCGGGCAGCGCCAATCAGCCCCAGCATTTT.

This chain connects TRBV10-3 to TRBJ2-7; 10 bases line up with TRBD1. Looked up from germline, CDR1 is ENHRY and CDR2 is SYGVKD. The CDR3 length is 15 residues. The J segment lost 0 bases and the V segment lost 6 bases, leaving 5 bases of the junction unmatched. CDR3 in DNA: TGTGCCATCAGGACGGACAGGGGGGCCTCCTACGAGCAGTACTTC. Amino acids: CAIRTDRGASYEQYF.

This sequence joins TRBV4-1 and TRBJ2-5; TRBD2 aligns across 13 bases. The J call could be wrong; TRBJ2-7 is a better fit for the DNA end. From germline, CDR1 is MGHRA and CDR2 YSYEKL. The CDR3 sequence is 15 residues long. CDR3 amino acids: CASSQGTSGRDEQYF. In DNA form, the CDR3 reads TGCGCCAGCAGCCAAGGGACTAGCGGGAGAGACGAGCAGTACTTC.

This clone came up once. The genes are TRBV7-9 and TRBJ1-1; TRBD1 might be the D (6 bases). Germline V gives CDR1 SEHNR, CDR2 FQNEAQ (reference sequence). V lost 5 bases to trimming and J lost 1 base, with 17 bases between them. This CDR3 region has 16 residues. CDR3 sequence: CASSRVKTGPNTEAFF. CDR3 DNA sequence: TGTGCCAGCAGCCGTGTGAAGACAGGACCGAACACTGAAGCTTTCTTT.

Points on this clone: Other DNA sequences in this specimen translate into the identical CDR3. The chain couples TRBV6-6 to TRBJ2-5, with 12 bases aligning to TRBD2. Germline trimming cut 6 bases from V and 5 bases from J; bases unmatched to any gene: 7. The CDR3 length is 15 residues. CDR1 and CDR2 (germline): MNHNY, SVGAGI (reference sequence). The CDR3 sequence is CASSPGLAGTETQYF. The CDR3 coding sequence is TGTGCCAGCAGCCCCGGACTAGCGGGAACTGAGACCCAGTACTTC.

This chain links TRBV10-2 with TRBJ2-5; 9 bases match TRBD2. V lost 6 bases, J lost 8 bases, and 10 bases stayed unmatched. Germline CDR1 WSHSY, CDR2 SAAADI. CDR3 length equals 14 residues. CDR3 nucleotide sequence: TGCGCCAGCAGGCTAGCGGGATATCGCGATACCCAGTACTTC. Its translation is CASRLAGYRDTQYF.

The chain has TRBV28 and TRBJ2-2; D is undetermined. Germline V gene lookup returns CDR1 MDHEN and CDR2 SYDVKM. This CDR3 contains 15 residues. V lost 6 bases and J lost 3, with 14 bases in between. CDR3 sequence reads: CASSPFQVDTGELFF. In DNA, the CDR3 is TGTGCCAGCAGCCCTTTTCAGGTGGACACCGGGGAGCTGTTTTTT.

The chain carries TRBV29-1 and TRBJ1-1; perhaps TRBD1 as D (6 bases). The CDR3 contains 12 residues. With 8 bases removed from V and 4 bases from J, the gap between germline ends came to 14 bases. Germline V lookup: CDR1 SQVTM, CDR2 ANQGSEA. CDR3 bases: TGCAGCCATCAGGGGATCGGCACTGAAGCTTTCTTT. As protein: CSHQGIGTEAFF.

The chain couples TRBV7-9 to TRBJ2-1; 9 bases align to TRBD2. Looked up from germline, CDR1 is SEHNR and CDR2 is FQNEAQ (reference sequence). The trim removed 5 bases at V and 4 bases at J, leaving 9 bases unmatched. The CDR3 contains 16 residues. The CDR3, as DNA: TGTGCCAGCAGCCTACGCGAGGGACTAGCATACAATGAGCAGTTCTTC. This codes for CASSLREGLAYNEQFF.

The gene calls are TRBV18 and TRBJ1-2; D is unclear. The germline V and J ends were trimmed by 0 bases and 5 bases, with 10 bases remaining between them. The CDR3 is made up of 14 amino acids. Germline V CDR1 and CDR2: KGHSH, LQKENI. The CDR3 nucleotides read TGTGCCAGCTCACCACCGGCAACCCAGTATGGCTACACCTTC. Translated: CASSPPATQYGYTF.

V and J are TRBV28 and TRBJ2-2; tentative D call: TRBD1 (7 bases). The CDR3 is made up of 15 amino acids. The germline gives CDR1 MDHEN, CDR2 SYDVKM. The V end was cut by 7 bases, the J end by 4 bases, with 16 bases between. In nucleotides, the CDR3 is TGTGCCAGCACTCCAGGGGGGTCCCTCACCGGGGAGCTGTTTTTT. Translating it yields CASTPGGSLTGELFF. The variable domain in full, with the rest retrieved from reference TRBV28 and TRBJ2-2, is DVKVTQSSRYLVKRTGEKVFLECVQDMDHENMFWYRQDPGLGLRLIYFSYDVKMKEKGDIPEGYSVSREKKERFSLILESASTNQTSMYLCASTPGGSLTGELFFGEGSRLTVL.

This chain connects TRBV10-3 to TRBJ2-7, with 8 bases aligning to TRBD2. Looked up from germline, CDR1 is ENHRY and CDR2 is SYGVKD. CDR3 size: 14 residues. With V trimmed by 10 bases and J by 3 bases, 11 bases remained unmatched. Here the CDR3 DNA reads TGTGCCACCACCTTCGGGCTAGCGGGCTACGAGCAGTACTTC. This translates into CATTFGLAGYEQYF.

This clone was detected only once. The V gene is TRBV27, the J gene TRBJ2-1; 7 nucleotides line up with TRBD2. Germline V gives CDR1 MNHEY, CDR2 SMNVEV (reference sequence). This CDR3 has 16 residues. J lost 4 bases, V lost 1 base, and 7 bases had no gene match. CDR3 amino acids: CASSLYGEGKYNEQFF. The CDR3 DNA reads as TGTGCCAGCAGTTTATACGGGGAGGGCAAGTACAATGAGCAGTTCTTC.

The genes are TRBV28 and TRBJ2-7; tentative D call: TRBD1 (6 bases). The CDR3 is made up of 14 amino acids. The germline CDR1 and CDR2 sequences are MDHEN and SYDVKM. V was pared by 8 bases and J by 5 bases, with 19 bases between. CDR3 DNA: TGTGCCAGCGGCCTCCTGACAGGTGAAGACGAGCAGTACTTC. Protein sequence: CASGLLTGEDEQYF.

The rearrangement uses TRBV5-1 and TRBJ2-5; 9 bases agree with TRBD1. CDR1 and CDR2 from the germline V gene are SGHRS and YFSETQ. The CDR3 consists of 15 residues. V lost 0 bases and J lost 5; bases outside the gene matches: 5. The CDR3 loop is CASSLGDRARETQYF. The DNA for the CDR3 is TGCGCCAGCAGCTTGGGGGACAGGGCGCGTGAGACCCAGTACTTC. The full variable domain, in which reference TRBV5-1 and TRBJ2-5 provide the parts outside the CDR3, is KAGVTQTPRYLIKTRGQQVTLSCSPISGHRSVSWYQQTPGQGLQFLFEYFSETQRNKGNFPGRFSGRQFSNSRSEMNVSTLELGDSALYLCASSLGDRARETQYFGPGTRLLVL.